These 18 T cell receptor beta chains share one sample of origin, sequenced in a study of T cells expressing NK-cell markers. TCRdb reprocessed the 5' RACE reads and stores each CDR3 protein as one record, lacking DNA. In all, the sample yields over 100,000 distinct CDR3 sequences. Sample: blood T cells: a sorted CD56 or NKG2C T cell subset, CD4+ or CD8+ T cells, or bulk PBMC T cells (not recorded which). These receptors were obtained from a woman between 18 and 69 years old in good health.

The rearrangement joins TRBV25-1 to TRBJ2-2; the D call from TCRdb, TRBD1, cannot be confirmed without DNA. Germline V gene sequence: CDR1 MGHDK, CDR2 SYGVNS. This CDR3 contains 14 residues. CDR3 protein: CASSWTGDTGELFF.

The chain is built from TRBV23-1 and TRBJ2-1; with no DNA, the TCRdb D assignment of TRBD2 cannot be verified. TRBV23-1 is placed among ORFs of uncertain function. CDR3 length: 19 amino acids. CDR3 amino acids: CASSQTSGPPYSSYNEQFF.

V gene TRBV11-3 combines with J gene TRBJ2-1; TCRdb designates TRBD2, a call that cannot be tested without DNA. The CDR3 consists of 16 residues. CDR1 and CDR2 (germline): SGHNT, YENEEA. The CDR3 region is CASSLWGGSMLNEQFF.

V is TRBV5-1 and J is TRBJ1-1. The CDR3 is 14 residues long. Germline CDR1 is SGHRS and CDR2 is YFSETQ. The CDR3 sequence is CASSFSGVGTEAFF.

V and J are TRBV6-1 and TRBJ2-7. This CDR3 region has 16 residues. CDR1 is MNHNS and CDR2 is SASEGT in the germline V gene. The CDR3 reads CASSEVETPSSYEQYF.

V and J are TRBV7-9 and TRBJ1-1; TCRdb calls TRBD1, which cannot be checked without DNA. Per the germline V gene, CDR1 is SEHNR and CDR2 is FQNEAQ (reference sequence). CDR3 length equals 13 residues. The CDR3 reads CASRTGVLTEAFF. The whole variable domain, remainder taken from reference TRBV7-9 and TRBJ1-1, is DTGVSQNPRHKITKRGQNVTFRCDPISEHNRLYWYRQTLGQGPEFLTYFQNEAQLEKSRLLSDRFSAERPKGSFSTLEIQRTEQGDSAMYLCASRTGVLTEAFFGQGTRLTVV.

The gene calls are TRBV16 and TRBJ2-2. The CDR3 sequence is 17 residues long. Germline V CDR1 and CDR2: KGHSY, FQNENV. The chain's CDR3 is CASSQYRFQSNTGELFF.

The chain employs TRBV3-1 and TRBJ2-7; TCRdb selects TRBD1, and the lack of DNA leaves this call unchecked. CDR1 LGHDT and CDR2 YNNKEL come from the germline V gene (reference sequence). This CDR3 spans 16 amino acids. This CDR3 reads CASSQDRTGAYYEQYF.

This chain uses TRBV5-1 with TRBJ2-2; TCRdb's D call, TRBD2, is unchecked because there is no DNA. The CDR3 runs 16 residues. Germline V gene data show CDR1 as SGHRS and CDR2 as YFSETQ. The CDR3 here is CASSFIAGGPSGELFF.

The chain employs TRBV13 and TRBJ2-1; TCRdb outputs TRBD1, but without DNA this stays unchecked. The CDR3 runs to 17 residues. Germline CDR1 reads PRHDT; CDR2 reads FYEKMQ (reference sequence). CDR3 in amino acids: CASSLGLAGLSYNEQFF.

The gene calls are TRBV12-5 and TRBJ2-1; TCRdb picks TRBD2, but there is no DNA to check that call. Germline V gene data show CDR1 as LGHNT and CDR2 as FRNRAP. This CDR3 contains 13 residues. The CDR3 sequence is CASLLAGLNEQFF.

The chain joins TRBV27 to TRBJ2-7; with no DNA, the TCRdb D assignment of TRBD1 cannot be verified. CDR3 length: 14 residues. Germline V lookup: CDR1 MNHEY, CDR2 SMNVEV (reference sequence). CDR3 region: CASSPGPAPYEQYF.

CDR3 sequence: CASSVARATATTSTDTQYF. The chain carries TRBV9 and TRBJ2-3; the D gene TCRdb calls, TRBD1, cannot be checked with no DNA. The length of the CDR3 is 19 residues. Germline CDR1 and CDR2: SGDLS and YYNGEE.

The rearrangement uses TRBV10-2 and TRBJ2-1; TCRdb calls TRBD1, which cannot be checked without DNA. The CDR3 consists of 12 residues. CDR1 and CDR2 (germline): WSHSY, SAAADI. The CDR3 here is CASNRDTNEQFF.

The J gene is TRBJ1-1, the V gene TRBV10-3; TCRdb's D call, TRBD1, is unchecked because there is no DNA. The CDR3 has 14 residues. The germline gives CDR1 ENHRY, CDR2 SYGVKD. CDR3 in amino acids: CAIGSIDRGTEAFF.

The chain is built from TRBV19 and TRBJ1-1; TCRdb calls TRBD1, which cannot be checked without DNA. The CDR3 covers 13 residues. Per the germline V gene, CDR1 is LNHDA and CDR2 is SQIVND (reference sequence). The CDR3 here is CASSGTLRGEAFF.

The V and J genes are TRBV12-3 or TRBV12-4 and TRBJ1-2; the D call from TCRdb, TRBD1, cannot be confirmed without DNA. The CDR3 covers 13 residues. CDR3: CASRDGTDYGYTF.

The chain joins TRBV7-9 to TRBJ1-2. The germline V gene encodes CDR1 SEHNR and CDR2 FQNEAQ (reference sequence). The CDR3 has 14 residues. This CDR3 is CASSLAESAGGYTF.